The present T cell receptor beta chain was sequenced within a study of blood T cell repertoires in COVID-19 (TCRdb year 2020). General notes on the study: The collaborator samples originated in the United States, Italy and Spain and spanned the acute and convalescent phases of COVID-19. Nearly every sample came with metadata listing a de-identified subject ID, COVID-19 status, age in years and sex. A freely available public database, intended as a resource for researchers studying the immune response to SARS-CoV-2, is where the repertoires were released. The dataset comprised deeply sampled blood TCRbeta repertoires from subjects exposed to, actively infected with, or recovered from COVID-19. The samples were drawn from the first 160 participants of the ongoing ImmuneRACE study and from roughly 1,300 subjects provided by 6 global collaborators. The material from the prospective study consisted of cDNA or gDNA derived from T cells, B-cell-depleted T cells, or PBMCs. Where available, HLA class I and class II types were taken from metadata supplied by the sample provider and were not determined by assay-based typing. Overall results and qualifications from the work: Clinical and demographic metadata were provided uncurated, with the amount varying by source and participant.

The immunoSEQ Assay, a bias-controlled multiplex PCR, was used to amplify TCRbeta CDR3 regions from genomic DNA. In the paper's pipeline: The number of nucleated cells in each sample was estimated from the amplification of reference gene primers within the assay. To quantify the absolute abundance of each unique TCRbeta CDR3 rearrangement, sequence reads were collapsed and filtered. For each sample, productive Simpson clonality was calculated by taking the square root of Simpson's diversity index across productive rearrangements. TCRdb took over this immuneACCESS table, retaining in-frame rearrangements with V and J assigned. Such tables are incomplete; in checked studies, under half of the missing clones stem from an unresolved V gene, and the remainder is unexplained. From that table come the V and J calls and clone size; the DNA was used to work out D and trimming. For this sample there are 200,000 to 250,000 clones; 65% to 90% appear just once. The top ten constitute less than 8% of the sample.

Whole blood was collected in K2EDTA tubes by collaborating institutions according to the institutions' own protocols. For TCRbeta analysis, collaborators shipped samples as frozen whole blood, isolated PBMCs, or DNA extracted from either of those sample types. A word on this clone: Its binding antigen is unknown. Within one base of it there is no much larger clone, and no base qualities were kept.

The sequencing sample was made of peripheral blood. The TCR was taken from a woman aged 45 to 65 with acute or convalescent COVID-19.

The DNA reads as follows: TGCAGCGGTGGACAGGGGGCCACTGAAGCTTTCTTT. This gives the protein CSGGQGATEAFF. In this chain, TRBV29-1 is recombined with TRBJ1-1, and 11 junctional nucleotides match TRBD1. Trimming takes 7 bases off V and 4 bases off J; junction bases not matched to a gene: 2. The CDR3 has 12 amino acids, counting the end cysteine and phenylalanine. The only DNA kept is the CDR3, 36 bases in frame from the first base. CDR1 is given as SQVTM and CDR2 as ANQGSEA, both from the germline V gene.